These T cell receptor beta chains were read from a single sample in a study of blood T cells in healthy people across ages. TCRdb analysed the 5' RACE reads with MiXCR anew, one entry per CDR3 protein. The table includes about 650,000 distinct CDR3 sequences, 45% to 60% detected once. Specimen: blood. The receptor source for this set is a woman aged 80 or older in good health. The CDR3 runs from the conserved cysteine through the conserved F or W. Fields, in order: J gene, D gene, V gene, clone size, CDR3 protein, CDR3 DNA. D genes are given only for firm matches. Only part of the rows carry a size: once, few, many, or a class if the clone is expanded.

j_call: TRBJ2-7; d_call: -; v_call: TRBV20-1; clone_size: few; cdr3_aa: CSAAGTSYEQYF; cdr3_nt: TGCAGTGCAGCCGGGACCTCCTACGAGCAGTACTTC
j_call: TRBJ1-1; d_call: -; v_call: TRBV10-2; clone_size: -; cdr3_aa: CAVADQNTEAFF; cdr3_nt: TGCGCCGTAGCAGACCAGAACACTGAAGCTTTCTTT
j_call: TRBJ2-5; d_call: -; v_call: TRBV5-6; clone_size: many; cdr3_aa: CASSLDQLETQYF; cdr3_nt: TGTGCCAGCAGCCTGGATCAGTTAGAGACCCAGTACTTC
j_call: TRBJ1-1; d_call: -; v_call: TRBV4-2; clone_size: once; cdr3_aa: CASSQDRETRTEAFF; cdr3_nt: TGTGCCAGCAGCCAAGATAGAGAGACGAGGACTGAAGCTTTCTTT
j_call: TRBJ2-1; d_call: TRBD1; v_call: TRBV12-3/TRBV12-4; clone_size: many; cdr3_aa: CASSPRQGTNNEQFF; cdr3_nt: TGTGCCAGCAGTCCCCGACAGGGGACAAACAATGAGCAGTTCTTC
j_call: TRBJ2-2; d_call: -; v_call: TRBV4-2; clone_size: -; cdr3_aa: CASSQVQGLDTGELFF; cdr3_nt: TGTGCCAGCAGCCAAGTCCAGGGCTTGGACACCGGGGAGCTGTTTTTT
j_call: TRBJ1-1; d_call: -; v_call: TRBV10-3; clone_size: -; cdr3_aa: CAISVSPSVGEGTEAFF; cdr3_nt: TGTGCCATCAGTGTTTCGCCTTCGGTAGGGGAAGGGACTGAAGCTTTCTTT
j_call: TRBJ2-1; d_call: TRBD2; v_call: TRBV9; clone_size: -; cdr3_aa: CASSRGGDSSYNEQFF; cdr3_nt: TGTGCCAGCAGCCGGGGGGGCGATAGCTCCTACAATGAGCAGTTCTTC
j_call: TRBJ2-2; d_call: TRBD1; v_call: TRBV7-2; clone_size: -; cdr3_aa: CASSSDRVTGELFF; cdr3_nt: TGTGCCAGCAGCTCAGACAGGGTCACCGGGGAGCTGTTTTTT
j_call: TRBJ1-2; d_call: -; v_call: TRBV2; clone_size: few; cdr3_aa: CANSYSPGANYGYTF; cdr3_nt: TGTGCCAACAGTTATAGCCCTGGGGCTAACTATGGCTACACCTTC
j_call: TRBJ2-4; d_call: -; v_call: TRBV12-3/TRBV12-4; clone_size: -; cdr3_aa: CASRQGLIAKNIQYF; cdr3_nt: TGTGCCAGCAGACAGGGTCTCATAGCCAAAAACATTCAGTACTTC
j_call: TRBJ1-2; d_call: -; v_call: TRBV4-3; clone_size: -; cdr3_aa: CASSQERSVEGDYGYTF; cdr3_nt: TGCGCCAGCAGCCAAGAAAGGAGTGTGGAGGGCGACTATGGCTACACCTTC
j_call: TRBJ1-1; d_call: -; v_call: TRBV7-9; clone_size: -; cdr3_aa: CACDRDTEAFF; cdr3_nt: TGTGCATGCGATCGGGACACTGAAGCTTTCTTT
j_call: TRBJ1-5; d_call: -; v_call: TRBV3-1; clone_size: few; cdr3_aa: CASSQGRRGDQPQHF; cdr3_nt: TGTGCCAGCAGCCAAGGTAGACGTGGGGATCAGCCCCAGCATTTT
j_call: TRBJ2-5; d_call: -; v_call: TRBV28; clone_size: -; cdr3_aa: CASATDYYQETQYF; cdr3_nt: TGTGCTTCCGCGACAGATTACTACCAAGAGACCCAGTACTTC
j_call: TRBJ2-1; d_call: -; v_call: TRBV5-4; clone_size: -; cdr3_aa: CASSPIASGLRNEQFF; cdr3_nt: TGTGCCAGCAGCCCTATCGCGAGCGGACTCAGGAATGAGCAGTTCTTC
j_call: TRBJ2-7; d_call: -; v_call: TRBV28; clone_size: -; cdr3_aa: CASSYRNPQEAQYF; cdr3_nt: TGTGCCAGCAGTTACAGGAACCCGCAAGAGGCCCAGTACTTC
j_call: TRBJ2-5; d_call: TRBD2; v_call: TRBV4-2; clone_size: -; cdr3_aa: CASSQDLAGGLGSETQYF; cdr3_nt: TGTGCCAGCAGCCAAGATTTAGCGGGGGGACTGGGTTCAGAGACCCAGTACTTC
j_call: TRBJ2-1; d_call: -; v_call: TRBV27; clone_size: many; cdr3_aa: CASSWGRGLYNEQFF; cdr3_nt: TGTGCCAGCTCCTGGGGGCGGGGACTCTACAATGAGCAGTTCTTC
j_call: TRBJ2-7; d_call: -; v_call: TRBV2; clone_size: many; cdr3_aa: CASSEQGYEQYF; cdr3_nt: TGTGCCAGCAGTGAGCAGGGTTACGAGCAGTACTTC